These 13 T cell receptor beta chains share one sample of origin, sequenced in a study of blood T cell repertoires in COVID-19 (TCRdb year 2020). Receptor libraries were prepared by the immunoSEQ multiplex PCR assay. The table comes from immuneACCESS by way of TCRdb, which keeps in-frame sequences with V and J called. Part of the clones is missing from these tables; in studies checked, under half for an unresolved V gene and the rest for unknown reasons. A total of about 100,000 clones appear in this sample, under 85% of them only once. The top ten clonotypes cover 4% to 4.5% of the sample. Specimen: peripheral blood. The receptors originated from a woman in her seventies with acute or convalescent COVID-19.

This chain joins TRBV10-3 and TRBJ2-3; possibly TRBD2 for D (5 bases). The CDR3 has 15 amino acids. Germline V gives CDR1 ENHRY, CDR2 SYGVKD. The V end was cut by 3 bases, the J end by 0 bases, with 10 bases between. The CDR3 region is CAISDPGESTDTQYF. CDR3 sequence (DNA): TGTGCCATCAGTGACCCCGGGGAGAGCACAGATACGCAGTATTTT.

This chain uses TRBV6-5 with TRBJ1-6; D is perhaps TRBD1 (5 bases). Trimming removed 2 bases at V and 10 bases at J, with 12 bases between. In germline, CDR1 is MNHEY, CDR2 SVGAGI. CDR3 length equals 14 residues. The CDR3 DNA reads TGTGCCAGCAGTTACAGTCAGGGCCAATCACCCCTCCACTTT. This encodes CASSYSQGQSPLHF.

This chain uses TRBV27 with TRBJ1-1; 9 nucleotides line up with TRBD1. Germline V CDR1 and CDR2: MNHEY, SMNVEV (reference sequence). V lost 0 bases and J lost 1; bases outside the gene matches: 3. There are 16 residues in the CDR3. CDR3 in amino acids: CASSLSWGQGNTEAFF. CDR3 bases: TGTGCCAGCAGTTTATCCTGGGGACAGGGGAACACTGAAGCTTTCTTT.

The J gene is TRBJ2-1, the V gene TRBV5-6; maybe TRBD2 (6 bases). CDR1 is SGHDT, CDR2 YYEEEE, per germline. CDR3 length: 13 amino acids. V lost 1 base, J lost 14 bases, and 16 bases lay in between. This CDR3 reads CASSLKGLKWEFF. In DNA form, the CDR3 reads TGTGCCAGCAGCTTGAAGGGACTTAAGTGGGAGTTCTTC.

The chain couples TRBV19 to TRBJ1-2; 9 bases are shared with TRBD1. Per germline, CDR1 LNHDA and CDR2 SQIVND (reference sequence). The CDR3 consists of 15 residues. With 7 bases clipped from V and 5 bases from J, the junction kept 11 bases outside the gene matches. The CDR3 loop is CASTLDGGTGYGYTF. DNA of the CDR3: TGTGCCAGTACCCTAGACGGAGGGACAGGGTATGGCTACACCTTC. Looking up the rest from reference TRBV19 and TRBJ1-2 gives the full variable domain: DGGITQSPKYLFRKEGQNVTLSCEQNLNHDAMYWYRQDPGQGLRLIYYSQIVNDFQKGDIAEGYSVSREKKESFPLTVTSAQKNPTAFYLCASTLDGGTGYGYTFGSGTRLTVV.

The chain links TRBV5-1 to TRBJ1-3, with 8 bases fitting TRBD1. V shed 7 bases, J shed 0 bases, and the junction held 15 bases outside the gene matches. Germline CDR1 is SGHRS and CDR2 is YFSETQ. There are 18 residues in the CDR3. CDR3 protein: CASSLQGALASSGNTIYF. In DNA, the CDR3 is TGCGCCAGCTCCCTCCAGGGGGCCCTGGCGAGCTCTGGAAACACCATATATTTT.

The chain joins TRBV6-5 to TRBJ2-1; D not certain. The CDR3 runs to 14 residues. The germline gives CDR1 MNHEY, CDR2 SVGAGI. With 7 bases removed from V and 1 base from J, the gap between germline ends came to 11 bases. For the CDR3, the DNA is TGTGCCAGCAAGTCTTCGGTTTCCTACAATGAGCAGTTCTTC. Translation gives CASKSSVSYNEQFF.

V usage is TRBV28 and J usage is TRBJ1-4; no reliable D call. The CDR3 length is 16 residues. V was cut by 4 bases and J by 8 bases, with 20 bases left in between. CDR1 is MDHEN, CDR2 SYDVKM, per germline. CDR3 bases: TGTGCCAGCAGTTCGGATAACTTCAGAGAGAGGGAAAAACTGTTTTTT. Protein sequence: CASSSDNFREREKLFF.

The gene calls are TRBV7-3 and TRBJ2-2; TRBD1 matches at 7 bases. The CDR3 spans 17 residues. After removal of 0 bases from V and 4 bases from J, the junction contained 8 bases not matched to a gene. The V gene's germline CDR1 is SGHTA and CDR2 FQGTGA. The CDR3: CASSLTPTGLGTGELFF. In DNA, the CDR3 is TGTGCCAGCAGCTTAACCCCGACAGGGTTGGGCACCGGGGAGCTGTTTTTT.

V is TRBV7-8 and J is TRBJ1-3; a weak D match, TRBD1 (5 bases). In germline, CDR1 is SGHVS, CDR2 FQNEAQ. The CDR3 length is 14 residues. The germline V and J ends were trimmed by 4 bases and 0 bases, with 7 bases remaining between them. The CDR3 DNA follows: TGTGCCAGCAGCTCAGGGTCCTCTGGAAACACCATATATTTT. This translates into CASSSGSSGNTIYF.

The V gene is TRBV5-6, the J gene TRBJ2-2, with 7 positions matching TRBD2. The CDR3 sequence is 17 residues long. Looked up from germline, CDR1 is SGHDT and CDR2 is YYEEEE. J was trimmed by 6 bases and V by 1 base; bases with no gene match: 12. The chain's CDR3 is CASSLSRRTRSSGELFF. As DNA, the CDR3 is TGTGCCAGCAGCTTGTCCCGGCGGACTAGGAGCTCCGGGGAGCTGTTTTTT.

V and J are TRBV11-2 and TRBJ2-2; TRBD1 agrees at 8 bases. This CDR3 contains 16 residues. V lost 1 base and J lost 4; bases outside the gene matches: 5. CDR1 SGHAT and CDR2 FQNNGV come from the germline V gene. For the CDR3, the DNA is TGTGCCAGCAGCTTAGCGGACAGGGCGGGCACCGGGGAGCTGTTTTTT. Amino acids: CASSLADRAGTGELFF.

The CDR3 protein is CASRVRNTGELFF. In DNA form, the CDR3 reads TGTGCCAGTAGGGTCAGAAACACCGGGGAGCTGTTTTTT. The chain recombines TRBV19 with TRBJ2-2; no firm D call. Germline lookup yields CDR1 LNHDA and CDR2 SQIVND (reference sequence). V lost 6 bases and J 2 bases, leaving 7 bases between the germline ends. The CDR3 has 13 amino acids.